This T cell receptor (beta chain) is drawn from a study of blood T cell repertoires in COVID-19. Study at large: The cDNA or gDNA used as material had been derived from T cells, B-cell-depleted T cells, or PBMCs.

Original methodology: Amplification from reference gene primers served as the basis for estimated nucleated cell counts. Assay: immunoSEQ multiplex PCR; the TCRdb copy retains only in-frame clones and omits some. The V and J calls and clone size were taken over from that table, and D and trimming were inferred from the DNA. This sample has roughly 67,000 clones, with 75% to 85% found just once. The CDR3 runs 15 residues. CDR1 and CDR2 from the germline V gene are MGHRA and YSYEKL. Trimming at V came to 1 base and at J to 7 bases, leaving 5 bases not matched to a gene. The chain joins TRBV4-1 to TRBJ1-5; 9 bases align to TRBD1. Sequences were obtained from peripheral blood. This TCR was sampled from a man aged 45-60 years with acute or convalescent COVID-19. CDR3 nucleotides: TGCGCCAGCAGCCAAGGGACAGGGGTTGGACAGCCCCAGCATTTT. As protein: CASSQGTGVGQPQHF.